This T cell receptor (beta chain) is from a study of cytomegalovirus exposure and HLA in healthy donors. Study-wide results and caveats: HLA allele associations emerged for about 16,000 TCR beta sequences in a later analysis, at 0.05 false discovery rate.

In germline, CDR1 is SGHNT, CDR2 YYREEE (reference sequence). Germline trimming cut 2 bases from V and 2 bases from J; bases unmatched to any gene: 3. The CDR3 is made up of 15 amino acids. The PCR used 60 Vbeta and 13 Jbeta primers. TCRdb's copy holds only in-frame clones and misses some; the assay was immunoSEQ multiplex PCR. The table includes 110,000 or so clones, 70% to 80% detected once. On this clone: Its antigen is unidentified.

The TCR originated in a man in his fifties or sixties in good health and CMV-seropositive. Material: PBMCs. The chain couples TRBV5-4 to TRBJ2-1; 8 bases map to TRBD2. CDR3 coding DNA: TGTGCCAGCAGCTTTCAAGCGGGAGCCTACAATGAGCAGTTCTTC. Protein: CASSFQAGAYNEQFF.